This entry concerns a single T cell receptor (beta chain). This sample stems from a study of blood T cell repertoires in COVID-19. Produced via immunoSEQ multiplex PCR; TCRdb's table is partial and in-frame only. Here the sample spans some 260,000 clones, around 90% being singletons. This CDR3 has 14 residues. Germline lookup yields CDR1 MNHEY and CDR2 SMNVEV (reference sequence). Deletions cut 4 bases from V and 3 bases from J, with 12 bases between. The sequence was collected from a woman aged 70-85 years with COVID-19, enrolled during active disease. Sequenced sample: peripheral blood. The J gene is TRBJ1-2, the V gene TRBV27, with D possibly being TRBD1 (5 bases). CDR3 sequence: CASSSQGRYYGYTF. DNA of the CDR3: TGTGCCAGCAGTTCTCAGGGTCGGTACTATGGCTACACCTTC.